These T cell receptor beta chains were read from a single sample in a study of T-cell memory formation after mild COVID-19. MiXCR, applied by TCRdb to the 5' RACE reads, yields one record per CDR3 protein. This table holds hundreds of thousands of distinct CDR3 sequences, about 22% found once. The material sequenced was PBMCs or a T cell subset sorted from them (not recorded which). The receptors originated from an adult woman who had mild COVID-19 (a few samples of this study predate the infection). Cell type and time point are not known. Both conserved end residues are part of each CDR3. A D gene is named only where the DNA matches it firmly. Clone size is stated in some rows and not others, as once, few, many or a class when expanded.

CDR3nt	CDR3aa	abundance	d_gene	v_gene	j_gene
TGCGCCAGCAGTCAATCTTTTCGGGACAGGGAGGTTCCTAATGAGCAGTTCTTC	CASSQSFRDREVPNEQFF	NA	TRBD1	TRBV23-1	TRBJ2-1
TGTGCCAGCAGCGTAGTGGGGGGGCCAAACAATGAGCAGTTCTTC	CASSVVGGPNNEQFF	few	NA	TRBV9	TRBJ2-1
TGCAGTGCTAGGGGACAGGGTAATGAAAAACTGTTTTTT	CSARGQGNEKLFF	few	TRBD1	TRBV20-1	TRBJ1-4
TGTGCCAGCAGCTTGGTCATATCGGGAGAGCAGTACTTC	CASSLVISGEQYF	NA	NA	TRBV5-6	TRBJ2-7
TGTGCCACCAGCAGCGCGACTAGCGGGAACTACGAGCAGTACTTC	CATSSATSGNYEQYF	few	TRBD2	TRBV15	TRBJ2-7
TGTGCCCCAACAGGAAGGTTAGCCAAAAACATTCAGTACTTC	CAPTGRLAKNIQYF	few	NA	TRBV21-1	TRBJ2-4
TGTGCCAGCAGCTTAGCAGACCGGGACAAGAACACCGGGGAGCTGTTTTTT	CASSLADRDKNTGELFF	few	NA	TRBV7-9	TRBJ2-2
TGTGCCAGCAGCTTATCTCCGGGTCCTTCCTACAATGAGCAGTTCTTC	CASSLSPGPSYNEQFF	NA	NA	TRBV7-2	TRBJ2-1
TGCAGTGCTAGAGTCGAAGGGGGCATCGGGGAGCTGTTTTTT	CSARVEGGIGELFF	few	TRBD1	TRBV20-1	TRBJ2-2
TGTGCCACCAGCAGAGATCAGATATTAAACGAGCAGTACTTC	CATSRDQILNEQYF	NA	NA	TRBV15	TRBJ2-7
TGTGCCAGCAGCTTACTAGCGGGAGTTGGGGATACGCAGTATTTT	CASSLLAGVGDTQYF	NA	TRBD2	TRBV7-3	TRBJ2-3
TGTGCCAGCAGGGTTTGGGGGGTGGGCACCGGGGAGCTGTTTTTT	CASRVWGVGTGELFF	few	NA	TRBV12-3/TRBV12-4	TRBJ2-2
TGTGCCAGCCAGAAAGGGAGCTCCTATAATTCACCCCTCCACTTT	CASQKGSSYNSPLHF	NA	NA	TRBV12-3/TRBV12-4	TRBJ1-6
TGTGCCAGCAGTTCCGACAGGGGGCAGGGGTTAGGGGAGCAGTTCTTC	CASSSDRGQGLGEQFF	NA	TRBD1	TRBV27	TRBJ2-1
TGTGCCAGCAGCTTTCAGGGTTTAGATGAGCAGTTCTTC	CASSFQGLDEQFF	few	NA	TRBV7-3	TRBJ2-1
TGTGCCAGCAGTTTAGCGAGTAATCAGCCCCAGCATTTT	CASSLASNQPQHF	many	NA	TRBV12-3/TRBV12-4	TRBJ1-5
TGTGCCAGCAGTTACTGGTTAGCGGGAGGTTCCTACAATGAGCAGTTCTTC	CASSYWLAGGSYNEQFF	few	TRBD2	TRBV6-2/TRBV6-3	TRBJ2-1
TGCAGTGCTAGGGAGGCGGGGGGCTTCTACAATGAGCAGTTCTTC	CSAREAGGFYNEQFF	NA	TRBD2	TRBV20-1	TRBJ2-1
TGTGCCAGTGCCCTGGTGGGTGAAGCTTTCTTT	CASALVGEAFF	NA	NA	TRBV19	TRBJ1-1
TGTGCCATCAGTGAACTAGCGGGAGGCTACGAGCAGTACTTC	CAISELAGGYEQYF	NA	TRBD2	TRBV10-3	TRBJ2-7
TGTGCCTGGACCCTAGCGGGAGGGTCTGATACGCAGTATTTT	CAWTLAGGSDTQYF	few	TRBD2	TRBV30	TRBJ2-3
TGTGCCACCAGTGACGACTCGACCGAGAGCACTAAGTACTTC	CATSDDSTESTKYF	NA	NA	TRBV24-1	TRBJ2-4
TGCAGTGCTAGTCCTAGGAGGGGCACAGATACGCAGTATTTT	CSASPRRGTDTQYF	NA	NA	TRBV20-1	TRBJ2-3
TGTGCCAGCAGTTTGACAGTAGCCAAAAACATTCAGTACTTC	CASSLTVAKNIQYF	NA	NA	TRBV12-3/TRBV12-4	TRBJ2-4
TGCGCCAGCAGCTTGGCCGAGGGGAGGGATACGCAGTATTTT	CASSLAEGRDTQYF	NA	NA	TRBV5-1	TRBJ2-3
TGTGCCAGCAGCTCATTCGGGACTACGCGTTTGGATACGCAGTATTTT	CASSSFGTTRLDTQYF	NA	TRBD2	TRBV7-2	TRBJ2-3
TGTGCCAGCAGCTTAAATCTACAGGGGGCAGGTTCACCCCTCCACTTT	CASSLNLQGAGSPLHF	NA	TRBD1	TRBV3-1	TRBJ1-6
TGTGCCAGCAGCCTACACCCTCGAGGAGGGCGAGAGACTGAAGCTTTCTTT	CASSLHPRGGRETEAFF	few	NA	TRBV7-2	TRBJ1-1
TGTGCCAGCAGCTTAAAGGTGTATGGAAACACCATATATTTT	CASSLKVYGNTIYF	NA	NA	TRBV11-2	TRBJ1-3